Sequencing of this T cell receptor (beta chain) was carried out in a study of T cells after posttransplantation cyclophosphamide. The assay was immunoSEQ multiplex PCR, and TCRdb's table has in-frame clones only and misses some. Seen here are 2,500 to 3,500 clones, roughly four fifths observed once, and the top ten hold roughly 19%. Germline lookup yields CDR1 SNHLY and CDR2 FYNNEI. Trimming removed 6 bases from V and 7 bases from J, with 16 bases in between. The CDR3 extends over 14 amino acids. Study conclusions and caveats: TRB overlap between skin or GI tissue T cells and blood was limited.

Regarding this clone: The target antigen is unknown.

The specimen was PBMCs. The chain joins TRBV2 to TRBJ1-5; D is unclear. The TCR originated in a man aged 25-40 years with a blood cancer, CMV-positive, and with a related stem cell donor. CDR3 sequence reads: CASSRGGFDQPQHF. The CDR3 nucleotides are TGTGCCAGCAGCCGGGGTGGATTCGACCAGCCCCAGCATTTT.